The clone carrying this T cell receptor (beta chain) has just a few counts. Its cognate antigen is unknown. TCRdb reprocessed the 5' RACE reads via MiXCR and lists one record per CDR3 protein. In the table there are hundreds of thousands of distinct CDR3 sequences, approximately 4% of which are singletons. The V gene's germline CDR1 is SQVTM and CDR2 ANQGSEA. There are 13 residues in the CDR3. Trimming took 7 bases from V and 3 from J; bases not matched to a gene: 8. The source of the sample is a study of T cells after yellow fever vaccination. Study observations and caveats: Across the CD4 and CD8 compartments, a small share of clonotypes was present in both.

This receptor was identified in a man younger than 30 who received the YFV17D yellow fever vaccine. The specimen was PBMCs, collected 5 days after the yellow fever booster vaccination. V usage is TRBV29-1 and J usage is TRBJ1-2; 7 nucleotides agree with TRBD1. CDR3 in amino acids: CSAAGTEHYGYTF. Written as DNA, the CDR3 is TGCAGCGCCGCCGGGACAGAACACTATGGCTACACCTTC.